One and the same sample provided the 8 T cell receptor beta chains below, sequenced in a study of T-cell reconstitution after alpha-beta-depleted transplantation in children. Unique molecular identifiers were used to barcode this TCRbeta library. TCRdb used MiXCR to reprocess the PCR reads, holding one entry per CDR3 protein. The data hold 600,000 to 700,000 distinct CDR3 sequences, with around 13% observed a single time. The material was PBMCs, obtained before TCRalphabeta/CD19-depleted stem cell transplant. These receptors were obtained from a girl aged 2 to 9 with congenital amegakaryocytic thrombocytopenia, due to receive a stem cell transplant.

The chain recombines TRBV29-1 with TRBJ2-1, with 9 bases matching TRBD1. There are 20 residues in the CDR3. The germline V gene has CDR1 SQVTM and CDR2 ANQGSEA. V gave up 3 bases and J gave up 5 bases; unmatched junction bases: 23. CDR3 in amino acids: CSVEIPGTGIIGARDNEQFF. CDR3 nucleotide sequence: TGCAGCGTTGAGATCCCCGGGACAGGGATAATTGGGGCTAGAGACAATGAGCAGTTCTTC.

This clonotype was detected many times. J is TRBJ2-1 and V is TRBV5-1; 8 bases match TRBD2. There are 19 residues in the CDR3. From germline, CDR1 is SGHRS and CDR2 YFSETQ. Trimming removed 4 bases from V and 0 bases from J; junction bases left unmatched: 15. Here the CDR3 reads CASSPGLLLAGSSYNEQFF. In nucleotides, the CDR3 is TGCGCCAGCAGCCCGGGATTATTGCTAGCGGGTAGCTCCTACAATGAGCAGTTCTTC.

This clonotype appeared many times. The CDR3 spells CASSLVAGGFDNEQFF. CDR3 in DNA: TGTGCCAGCAGCTTAGTTGCGGGAGGATTTGACAATGAGCAGTTCTTC. The genes are TRBV7-8 and TRBJ2-1; 8 bases line up with TRBD2. The trim removed 1 base at V and 5 bases at J, leaving 7 bases unmatched. The CDR3 has 16 amino acids. The V gene's germline CDR1 is SGHVS and CDR2 FQNEAQ.

The chain links TRBV3-1 to TRBJ2-1; 8 nucleotides match TRBD2. The CDR3 spans 15 residues. Trimming removed 2 bases from V and 10 bases from J; junction bases left unmatched: 10. Germline CDR1 LGHDT, CDR2 YNNKEL (reference sequence). The chain's CDR3 is CASSQLIGGAGEQFF. CDR3 sequence (DNA): TGTGCCAGCAGCCAATTAATCGGGGGGGCGGGGGAGCAGTTCTTC.

This clonotype occurred many times. This chain links TRBV7-6 with TRBJ2-3; D is perhaps TRBD1 (5 bases). V was trimmed by 5 bases and J by 0 bases, leaving 18 bases between them. The CDR3 has 17 residues. Germline CDR1 SGHVS, CDR2 FNYEAQ. CDR3 region: CASSPLGRAGSTDTQYF. The CDR3 coding sequence is TGTGCCAGCAGCCCCCTGGGAAGGGCAGGGAGCACAGATACGCAGTATTTT.

The chain recombines TRBV15 with TRBJ1-4; D unclear. This CDR3 region has 16 residues. Trimming left V 0 bases short and J 0 bases short, with 8 bases between. Germline V gene lookup returns CDR1 LNHNV and CDR2 YYDKDF (reference sequence). CDR3 loop: CATSRDLAATNEKLFF. Here the CDR3 DNA reads TGTGCCACCAGCAGAGATCTCGCTGCAACTAATGAAAAACTGTTTTTT.

This clonotype was counted between two and nine times. The chain couples TRBV24-1 to TRBJ2-1; 8 positions agree with TRBD2. The CDR3 length is 15 residues. Germline CDR1 reads KGHDR; CDR2 reads SFDVKD. V lost 4 bases to trimming and J lost 8 bases; unmatched junction nucleotides: 9. Here the CDR3 DNA reads TGTGCCACCAGTGAAACGGGGGGGAGGGGTGATGAGCAGTTCTTC. Amino acids: CATSETGGRGDEQFF.

This clonotype was detected many times. The chain has TRBV12-3 or TRBV12-4 and TRBJ2-3, with D unresolved. CDR3 length: 12 residues. Deletions cut 7 bases from V and 0 bases from J, with 5 bases between. CDR3 in amino acids: CASTPSTDTQYF. The DNA for the CDR3 is TGTGCCAGCACCCCTAGCACAGATACGCAGTATTTT.